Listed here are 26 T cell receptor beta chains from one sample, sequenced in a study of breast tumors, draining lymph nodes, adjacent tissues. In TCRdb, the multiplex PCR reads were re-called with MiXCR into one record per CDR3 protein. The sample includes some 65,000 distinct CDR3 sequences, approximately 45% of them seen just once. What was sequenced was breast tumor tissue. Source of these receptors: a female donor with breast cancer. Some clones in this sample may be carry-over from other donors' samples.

CDR3 in DNA: TGTGCCAGCAGTGTCCCTTTTAGAGTGGCTATATTCTTATGTGCTAACTATGGCTACACCTTC. Amino acid sequence: CASSVPFRVAIFLCANYGYTF. The chain links TRBV25-1 to TRBJ1-2, with D hard to call. Trimming pared 4 bases from V and 0 bases from J, leaving 30 bases between. This CDR3 has 21 residues. The germline gives CDR1 MGHDK, CDR2 SYGVNS.

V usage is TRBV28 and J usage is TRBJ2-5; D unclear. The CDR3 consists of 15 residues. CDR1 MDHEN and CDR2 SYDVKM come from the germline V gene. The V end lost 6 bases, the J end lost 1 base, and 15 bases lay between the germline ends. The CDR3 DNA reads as TGTGCCAGCAGCCCGAATACGACGCCCCAAGAGACCCAGTACTTC. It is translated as CASSPNTTPQETQYF.

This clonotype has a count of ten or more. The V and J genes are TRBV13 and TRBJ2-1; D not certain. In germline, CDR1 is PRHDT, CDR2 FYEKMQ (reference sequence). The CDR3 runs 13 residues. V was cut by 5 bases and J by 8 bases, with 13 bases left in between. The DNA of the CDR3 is TGTGCCAGCAGCCAAGTCGGGTTTCATGAGCAGTTCTTC. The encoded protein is CASSQVGFHEQFF.

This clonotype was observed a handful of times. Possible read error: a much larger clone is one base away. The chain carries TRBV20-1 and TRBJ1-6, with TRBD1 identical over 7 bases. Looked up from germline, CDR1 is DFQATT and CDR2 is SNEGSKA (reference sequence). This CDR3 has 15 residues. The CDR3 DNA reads TGCAGTGCTTTTGTGGGACAGTTGTATACTTCACCCCTCCACTTT. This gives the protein CSAFVGQLYTSPLHF.

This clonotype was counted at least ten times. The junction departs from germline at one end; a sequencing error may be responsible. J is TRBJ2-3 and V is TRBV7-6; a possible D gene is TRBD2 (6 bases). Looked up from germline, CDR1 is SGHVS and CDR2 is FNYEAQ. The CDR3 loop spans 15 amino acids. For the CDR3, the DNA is TGTGCCAGCAGTTCTAGCTGGGGAGGCACAGATGCGCAGTATTTT. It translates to CASSSSWGGTDAQYF.

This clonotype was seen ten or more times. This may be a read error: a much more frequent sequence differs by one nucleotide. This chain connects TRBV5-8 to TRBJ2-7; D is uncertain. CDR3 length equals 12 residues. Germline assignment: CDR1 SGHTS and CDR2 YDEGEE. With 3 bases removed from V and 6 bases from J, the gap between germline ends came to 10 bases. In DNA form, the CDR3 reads TGTGCCAGCAGCTACCTAGAATCCGAGCAGTACTTC. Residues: CASSYLESEQYF. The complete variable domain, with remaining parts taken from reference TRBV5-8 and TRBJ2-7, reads EAGVTQSPTHLIKTRGQQATLRCSPISGHTSVYWYQQALGLGLQFLLWYDEGEERNRGNFPPRFSGRQFPNYSSELNVNALELEDSALYLCASSYLESEQYFGPGTRLTVT.

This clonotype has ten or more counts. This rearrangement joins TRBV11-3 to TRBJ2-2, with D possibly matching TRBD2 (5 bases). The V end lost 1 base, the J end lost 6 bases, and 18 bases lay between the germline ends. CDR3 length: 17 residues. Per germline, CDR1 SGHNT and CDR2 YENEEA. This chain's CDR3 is CASSLAQASSLSGELFF. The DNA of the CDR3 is TGTGCCAGCAGCTTAGCCCAGGCTAGCTCCTTGTCCGGGGAGCTGTTTTTT.

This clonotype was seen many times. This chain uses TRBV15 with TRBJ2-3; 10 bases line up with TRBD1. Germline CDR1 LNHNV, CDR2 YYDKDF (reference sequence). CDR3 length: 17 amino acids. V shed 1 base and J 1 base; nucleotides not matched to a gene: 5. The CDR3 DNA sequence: TGTGCCACCAGCAGAGGGAGCGGGACAGGGGGCACAGATACGCAGTATTTT. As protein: CATSRGSGTGGTDTQYF.

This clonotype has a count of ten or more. The CDR3 sequence is CASSFRQGARNEQFF. The CDR3 nucleotides are TGTGCCAGCAGTTTTCGACAGGGTGCGAGAAATGAGCAGTTCTTC. The chain combines TRBV12-3 or TRBV12-4 with TRBJ2-1; 7 bases align to TRBD1. V gave up 3 bases and J gave up 7 bases; unmatched junction bases: 9. The CDR3 is 15 amino acids.

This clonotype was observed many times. The CDR3, as DNA: TGTGCCAGCAGCCATGCCAGCGGGGGCTCCGGGCGGTACTTC. Protein sequence: CASSHASGGSGRYF. The rearrangement joins TRBV4-2 to TRBJ2-7, with 8 bases fitting TRBD2. Germline V CDR1 and CDR2: LGHNA, YNFKEQ. V was clipped by 3 bases and J by 12 bases; unmatched bases: 13. The length of the CDR3 is 14 residues.

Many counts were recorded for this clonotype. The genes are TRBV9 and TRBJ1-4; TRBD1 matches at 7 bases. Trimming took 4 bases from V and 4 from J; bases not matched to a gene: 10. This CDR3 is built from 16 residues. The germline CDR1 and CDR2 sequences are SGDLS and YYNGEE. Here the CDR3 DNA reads TGTGCCAGCAGCTACAAGGGGACAGCTATTAATGAAAAACTGTTTTTT. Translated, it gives CASSYKGTAINEKLFF.

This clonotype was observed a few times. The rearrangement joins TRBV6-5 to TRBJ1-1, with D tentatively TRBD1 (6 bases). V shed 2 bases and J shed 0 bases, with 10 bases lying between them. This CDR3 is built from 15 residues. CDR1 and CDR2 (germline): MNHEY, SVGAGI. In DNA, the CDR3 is TGTGCCAGCAGTTACAACAGGGACGTGAACACTGAAGCTTTCTTT. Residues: CASSYNRDVNTEAFF.

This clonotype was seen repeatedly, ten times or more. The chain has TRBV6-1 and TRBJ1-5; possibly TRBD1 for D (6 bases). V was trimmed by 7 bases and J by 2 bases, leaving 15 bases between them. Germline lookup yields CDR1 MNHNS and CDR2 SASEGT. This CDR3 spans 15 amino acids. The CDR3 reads CASTLQGGGNQPQHF. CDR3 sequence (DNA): TGTGCCAGCACCTTACAAGGGGGTGGCAATCAGCCCCAGCATTTT.

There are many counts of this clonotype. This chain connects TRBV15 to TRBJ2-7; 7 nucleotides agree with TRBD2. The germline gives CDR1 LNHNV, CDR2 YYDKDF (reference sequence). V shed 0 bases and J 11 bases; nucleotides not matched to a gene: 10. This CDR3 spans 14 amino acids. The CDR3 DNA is TGTGCCACCAGCAGAGATTCGGGTCGGGGGGAGGAGTACTTC. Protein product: CATSRDSGRGEEYF.

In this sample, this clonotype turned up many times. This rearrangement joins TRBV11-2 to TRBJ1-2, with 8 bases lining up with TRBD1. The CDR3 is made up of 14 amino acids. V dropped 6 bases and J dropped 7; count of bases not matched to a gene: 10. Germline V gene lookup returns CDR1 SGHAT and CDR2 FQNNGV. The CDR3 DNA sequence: TGTGCCAGCAGGAACCCTGGGACAGGCTCTGGCTACACCTTC. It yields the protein CASRNPGTGSGYTF.

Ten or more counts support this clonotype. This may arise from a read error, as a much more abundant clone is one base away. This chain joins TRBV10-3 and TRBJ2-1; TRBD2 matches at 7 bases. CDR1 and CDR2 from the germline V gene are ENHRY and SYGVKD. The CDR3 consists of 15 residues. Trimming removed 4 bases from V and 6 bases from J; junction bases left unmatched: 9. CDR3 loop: CAISASSGKGNEQFF. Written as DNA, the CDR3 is TGTGCCATCAGTGCTTCTAGCGGAAAAGGCAATGAGCAGTTCTTC.

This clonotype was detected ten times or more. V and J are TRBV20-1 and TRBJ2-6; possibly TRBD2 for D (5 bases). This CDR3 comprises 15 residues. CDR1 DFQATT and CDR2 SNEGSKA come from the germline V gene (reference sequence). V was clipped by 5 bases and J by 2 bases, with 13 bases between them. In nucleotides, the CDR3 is TGCAGTGCTCCAAACCGGGGAACTGGGGCCAACGTCCTGACTTTC. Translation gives CSAPNRGTGANVLTF.

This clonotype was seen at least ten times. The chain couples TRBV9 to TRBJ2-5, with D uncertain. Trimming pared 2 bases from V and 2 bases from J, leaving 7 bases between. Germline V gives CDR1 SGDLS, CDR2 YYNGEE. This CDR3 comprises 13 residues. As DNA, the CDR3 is TGTGCCAGCAGCGTCTCAGTACAAGAGACCCAGTACTTC. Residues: CASSVSVQETQYF.

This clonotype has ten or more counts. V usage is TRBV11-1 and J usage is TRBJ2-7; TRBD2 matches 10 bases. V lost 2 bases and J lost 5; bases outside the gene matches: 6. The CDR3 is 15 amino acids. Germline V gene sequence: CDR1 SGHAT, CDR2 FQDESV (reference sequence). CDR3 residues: CASSLNSLAGDEQYF. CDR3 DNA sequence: TGTGCCAGCAGCTTAAATTCTCTAGCGGGAGACGAGCAGTACTTC.

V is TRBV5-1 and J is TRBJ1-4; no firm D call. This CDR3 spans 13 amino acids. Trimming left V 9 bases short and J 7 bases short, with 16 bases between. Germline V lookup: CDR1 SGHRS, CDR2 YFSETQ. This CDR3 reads CATNRPRGEKLFF. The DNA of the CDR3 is TGCGCCACCAACCGGCCCCGGGGTGAAAAACTGTTTTTT.

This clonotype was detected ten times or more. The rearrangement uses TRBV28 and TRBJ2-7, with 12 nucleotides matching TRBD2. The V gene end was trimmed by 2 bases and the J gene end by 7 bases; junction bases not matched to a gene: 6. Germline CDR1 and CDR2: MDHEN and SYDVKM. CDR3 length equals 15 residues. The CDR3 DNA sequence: TGTGCCAGCAGTTTACTACTAGCGGGGGGCAAGGAGCAGTACTTC. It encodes CASSLLLAGGKEQYF.

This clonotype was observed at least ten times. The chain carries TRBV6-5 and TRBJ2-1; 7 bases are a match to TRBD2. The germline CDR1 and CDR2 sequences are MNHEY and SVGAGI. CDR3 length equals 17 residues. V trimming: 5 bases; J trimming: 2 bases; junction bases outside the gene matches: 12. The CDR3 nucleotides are TGTGCCAGCAGTCACCGCGGCGCGGCGGGAGCCTACAATGAGCAGTTCTTC. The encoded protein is CASSHRGAAGAYNEQFF.

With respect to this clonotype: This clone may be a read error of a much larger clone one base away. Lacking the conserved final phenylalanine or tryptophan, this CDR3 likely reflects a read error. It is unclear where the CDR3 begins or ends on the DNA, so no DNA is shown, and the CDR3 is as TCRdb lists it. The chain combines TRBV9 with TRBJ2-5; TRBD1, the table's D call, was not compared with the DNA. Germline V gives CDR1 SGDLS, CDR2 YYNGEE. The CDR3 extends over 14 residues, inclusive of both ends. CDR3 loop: CASSVEGQGGTQSL.

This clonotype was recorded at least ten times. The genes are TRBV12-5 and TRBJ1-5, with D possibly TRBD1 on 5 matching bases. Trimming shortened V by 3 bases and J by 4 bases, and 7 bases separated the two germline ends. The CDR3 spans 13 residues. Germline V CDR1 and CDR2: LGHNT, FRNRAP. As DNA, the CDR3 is TGTGCTAGTGGTTTTGGGGGGAATCAGCCCCAGCATTTT. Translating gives CASGFGGNQPQHF.

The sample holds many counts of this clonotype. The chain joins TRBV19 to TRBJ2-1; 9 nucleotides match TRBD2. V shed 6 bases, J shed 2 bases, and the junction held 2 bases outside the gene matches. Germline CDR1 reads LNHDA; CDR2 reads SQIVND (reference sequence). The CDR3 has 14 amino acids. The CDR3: CASRGGRAYNEQFF. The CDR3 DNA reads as TGTGCCAGTAGGGGCGGGAGGGCCTACAATGAGCAGTTCTTC.

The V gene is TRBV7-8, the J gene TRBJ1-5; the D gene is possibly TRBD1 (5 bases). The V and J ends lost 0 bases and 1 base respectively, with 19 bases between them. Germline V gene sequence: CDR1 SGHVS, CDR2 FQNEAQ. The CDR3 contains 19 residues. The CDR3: CASSLAGDVRKGSNQPQHF. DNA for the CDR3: TGTGCCAGCAGCTTAGCGGGAGATGTCCGCAAGGGGAGCAATCAGCCCCAGCATTTT.